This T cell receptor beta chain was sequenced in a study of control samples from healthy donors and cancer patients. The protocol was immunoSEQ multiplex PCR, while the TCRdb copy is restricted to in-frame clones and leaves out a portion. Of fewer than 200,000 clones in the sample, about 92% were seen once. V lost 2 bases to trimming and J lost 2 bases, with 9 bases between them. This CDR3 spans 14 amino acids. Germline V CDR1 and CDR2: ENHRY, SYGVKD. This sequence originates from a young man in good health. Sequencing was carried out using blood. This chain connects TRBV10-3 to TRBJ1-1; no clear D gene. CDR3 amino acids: CAISEGPVNTEAFF. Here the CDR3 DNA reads TGTGCCATCAGTGAGGGCCCCGTTAACACTGAAGCTTTCTTT.